Below are 9 T cell receptor beta chains sequenced from a single sample in a study of shared clonotypes between healthy human individuals. TCRdb's table, derived via immunoSEQ multiplex PCR, lists solely in-frame clones and lacks some. The table shows about a million clones, with approximately 80% occurring only once. Sequencing input: memory CD4+ T cells sorted from blood. Documented subset: CD45RA-negative fraction. These receptors were obtained from a young man in good health.

This clone turned up a few times. The chain carries TRBV6-5 and TRBJ2-5; 7 nucleotides agree with TRBD1. CDR3 length: 15 amino acids. Germline trimming cut 5 bases from V and 4 bases from J; bases unmatched to any gene: 10. Germline V gene sequence: CDR1 MNHEY, CDR2 SVGAGI. CDR3 coding DNA: TGTGCCAGCAGTACTGGGACAGTGAGGGGAGAGACCCAGTACTTC. It yields the protein CASSTGTVRGETQYF.

The chain joins TRBV27 to TRBJ2-5; maybe TRBD2 (6 bases). V lost 2 bases to trimming and J lost 1 base, with 8 bases between them. Per germline, CDR1 MNHEY and CDR2 SMNVEV (reference sequence). There are 14 residues in the CDR3. The CDR3 reads CASSLQGLQETQYF. CDR3 DNA: TGTGCCAGCAGTTTACAGGGACTCCAAGAGACCCAGTACTTC.

For the CDR3, the DNA is TGTGCCAGTAGTACCGGGACTAGCGGCCCCTACGAGCAGTACTTC. Its protein product is CASSTGTSGPYEQYF. The V gene is TRBV19, the J gene TRBJ2-7; TRBD2 matches 11 bases. CDR3 length: 15 residues. CDR1 LNHDA and CDR2 SQIVND come from the germline V gene (reference sequence). The V gene end was trimmed by 4 bases and the J gene end by 2 bases; junction bases not matched to a gene: 4.

V usage is TRBV5-1 and J usage is TRBJ2-2; D tentatively fits TRBD1 or TRBD2 (5 bases each). The V end was cut by 0 bases, the J end by 1 base, with 10 bases between. The CDR3 runs 16 residues. Per the germline V gene, CDR1 is SGHRS and CDR2 is YFSETQ. CDR3 loop: CASSLEGTLNTGELFF. CDR3 in DNA: TGCGCCAGCAGCTTGGAAGGGACGTTGAACACCGGGGAGCTGTTTTTT.

The rearrangement links TRBV7-2 to TRBJ2-5; 14 nucleotides match TRBD2. Germline V gene data show CDR1 as SGHTA and CDR2 as FQGNSA. The CDR3 has 16 amino acids. After removal of 5 bases from V and 1 base from J, the junction contained 3 bases not matched to a gene. The CDR3 sequence is CASSPGLAGGQETQYF. DNA for the CDR3: TGTGCCAGCAGCCCCGGACTAGCGGGAGGCCAAGAGACCCAGTACTTC. Looking up the rest from reference TRBV7-2 and TRBJ2-5 gives the full variable domain: GAGVSQSPSNKVTEKGKDVELRCDPISGHTALYWYRQSLGQGLEFLIYFQGNSAPDKSGLPSDRFSAERTGGSVSTLTIQRTQQEDSAVYLCASSPGLAGGQETQYFGPGTRLLVL.

The CDR3 DNA reads as TGTGCCAGTAGATCAACGCGGGCCTCTAATAGGGGATCACCCCTCCACTTT. Encoded protein: CASRSTRASNRGSPLHF. The rearrangement joins TRBV19 to TRBJ1-6; weak D call: TRBD1 (5 bases). Looked up from germline, CDR1 is LNHDA and CDR2 is SQIVND (reference sequence). V was pared by 6 bases and J by 10 bases, with 25 bases between. The CDR3 is 17 amino acids.

The gene calls are TRBV10-2 and TRBJ1-6; D is ambiguous. The CDR3 totals 14 residues. Between the trimmed V and J ends, which lost 6 bases and 7 bases, there was a span of 13 bases. CDR1 and CDR2 (germline): WSHSY, SAAADI. The CDR3 sequence: CASSLTESNSPLHF. Written as DNA, the CDR3 is TGCGCCAGCAGCCTTACAGAATCCAATTCACCCCTCCACTTT.

The chain couples TRBV5-1 to TRBJ2-3, with 11 bases aligning to TRBD2. This CDR3 is built from 16 residues. The V gene end was trimmed by 1 base and the J gene end by 4 bases; junction bases not matched to a gene: 5. CDR1 and CDR2 (germline): SGHRS, YFSETQ. The CDR3 loop is CASSLLAGGSADTQYF. The CDR3 DNA reads as TGCGCCAGCAGCTTGTTAGCGGGGGGGTCGGCAGATACGCAGTATTTT.

The chain combines TRBV7-2 with TRBJ2-7; 12 nucleotides line up with TRBD2. Germline lookup yields CDR1 SGHTA and CDR2 FQGNSA. Trimming at V came to 1 base and at J to 5 bases, leaving 9 bases not matched to a gene. The CDR3 runs to 17 residues. This CDR3 reads CASSLVGASGRANEQYF. DNA for the CDR3: TGTGCCAGCAGCTTAGTCGGGGCTAGCGGGAGGGCGAACGAGCAGTACTTC.